This T cell receptor (beta chain) came from a study of response to subunit inactivated influenza vaccine. General study findings and limits: There was a suggestion from the authors that each seasonal influenza vaccination recruits few new T cells.

TCRdb independently ran MiXCR on the RT-PCR reads; one entry per CDR3 protein. Altogether about 700,000 distinct CDR3 sequences are present, roughly 13% being singletons, with the ten largest covering 6.5% to 8.5%. This clonotype was observed a handful of times. Its antigen is unknown. The ends lost 7 bases at V and 2 bases at J; junction bases unmatched: 2. Germline V CDR1 and CDR2: ENHRY, SYGVKD. CDR3 length: 14 residues. This receptor was identified in a man aged 50 to 60 who received an inactivated influenza vaccine. The rearrangement joins TRBV10-3 to TRBJ2-1; 10 bases map to TRBD2. Sequencing used PBMCs from blood, obtained 14 to 15 days before vaccination. This CDR3 reads CAITTSGTYNEQFF. CDR3 DNA: TGTGCCATCACAACTAGCGGGACCTACAATGAGCAGTTCTTC.